The entry below describes one T cell receptor beta chain. Its specific antigen is unknown. Base qualities are not recorded, but no much larger clone differs from it by a single base. The sample belongs to a study of PD-1 blockade in classical Hodgkin lymphoma (TCRdb year 2020). General notes on the study: Nivolumab dosing was 3 mg/kg intravenously every 2 weeks, continuing until either disease progression or unacceptable toxicity. The study used CyTOF and TCR beta sequencing to define a peripheral blood immune signature of response to PD-1 blockade in classical Hodgkin lymphoma. General conclusions and limits of the study: A significant rise by C4D1 was seen in CD4+ but not CD8+ TCR diversity (p=0.0027 vs p=0.16), with the rise being most apparent in complete responders (p=0.02). Diversity was lower in patients who began nivolumab less than 1 year after ASCT, so these patients were left out of later analyses to avoid confounding by immune reconstitution. Baseline TCR diversity was reported as lower in newly diagnosed patients than in healthy donors, and lower still in relapsed/refractory patients. Only a single clinical trial cohort was studied, and what caused the repertoire differences, possibly disease activity or prior therapy, remained undefined. Among trial patients, those achieving complete response had baseline diversity similar to that of newly diagnosed patients, while diversity was significantly lower in partial responders and progressors.

The Qiagen DNeasy kit was used to extract genomic DNA both from unsorted PBMCs and from the negatively selected CD4+ and CD8+ fractions. Amplification of TCR beta CDR3 regions was done by immunoSEQ multiplex PCR with primers that anneal to V and J segments. Amplification bias was minimized using a synthetic immune receptor repertoire, and residual bias was removed computationally after sequencing. As for the authors' bioinformatics: Repertoire diversity was quantified as the Shannon entropy index using custom Python scripts. Unsorted, CD4+ and CD8+ repertoires were analyzed separately, except for combined analyses in which CD4+ and CD8+ sequences were merged in silico. Clonal expansion was defined as a frequency increase of at least 2-fold after treatment compared with C1D1, and clones undetected at baseline were assigned a pseudocount of 0.5. Clones with 0 or 1 copy at C1D1 were defined as singleton clones, while clones with 2 or more copies were defined as non-singleton clones. Clones expanded in unsorted samples were assigned a CD4+, CD8+ or unknown annotation through matching of protein sequences in sorted samples from the same patient. Wilcoxon tests on paired samples were used to test diversity changes from C1D1 to C4D1. The table was pulled from immuneACCESS by TCRdb, which kept in-frame rearrangements only. Such tables lose some clones; where checked, under half of the loss comes from unresolved V genes, and the rest has no known cause. The D gene and trimming were derived from the DNA, and the V and J assignments and clone size from that table. Recorded for this sample are tens of thousands of clones; 90% of them occurred a single time. The ten most abundant clones make up approximately 9.7% of the sample.

Per the publication, the time point label means: cycle 1 day 1 (C1D1), immediately before nivolumab initiation. Every trial patient had relapsed after autologous stem cell transplantation, and cohorts A, B and C differed in prior brentuximab vedotin exposure. A total of 50 to 70 patients with relapsed/refractory classical Hodgkin lymphoma made up the trial cohort, and each patient's best overall response was complete response, partial response or progressive disease. In the multi-cohort phase II CheckMate 205 trial, trial patients received single-agent nivolumab. An independent review committee assessed best overall response by applying the 2007 International Working Group response criteria. Trial PBMCs were obtained immediately prior to nivolumab initiation (C1D1) and on therapy at cycle 2 day 1 and cycle 4 day 1. After peripheral blood was drawn into 8 mL Vacutainer Cell Preparation Tubes, PBMCs were isolated by centrifugation and then cryopreserved.

The CDR3, from cysteine to phenylalanine, totals 12 residues. Only the CDR3 DNA is retained, 36 bases long and in frame from the first base. Relative to germline, V is 4 bases shorter and J is 6 bases shorter, with 11 bases between their ends. CDR1 and CDR2 are read off the germline V gene as SGHDT and YYEEEE. The material was peripheral blood mononuclear cells (PBMCs), obtained at baseline. The sequence joins TRBV5-6 to TRBJ2-7; a weak D assignment points to TRBD1 (7 bases agree). The source is a human donor with classical Hodgkin lymphoma. DNA sequence: TGTGCCAGCAGCCCGGGGGACAGCGAGCAGTACTTC. It translates to CASSPGDSEQYF.